This T cell receptor (beta chain) was identified in a study of T cells in Graves' hyperthyroidism and ophthalmopathy (dated by TCRdb to about 2019). The study in broad terms: Peripheral blood samples were taken at the time of initial diagnosis, prior to any treatment. After blood sampling, hyperthyroidism patients were treated with methimazole at a starting dose of 30 mg daily, and ophthalmopathy patients were treated with high-dose intravenous methylprednisolone. To identify TCR V-J signatures that set the groups apart, the researchers used a discovery cohort of about a hundred patients, made up of about 44 with Graves' ophthalmopathy and some 55 with stable Graves' hyperthyroidism. Whether ophthalmopathy could be predicted prospectively was tested in an independent validation cohort made up of fewer than 20 hyperthyroidism patients plus 17 patients who later progressed to ophthalmopathy. TCR Vbeta CDR3 sequencing of 120 to 150 peripheral blood samples (about 45 ophthalmopathy, 70 to 85 hyperthyroidism and roughly 17 progressor patients) is reported in the paper. In addition, the study compared T-cell repertoires in thyroid tissue and in blood from roughly 6 Graves' hyperthyroidism patients. The approximately 100 discovery patients were divided at random into training and test sets in a 7:3 ratio.

Here is what the overall study found, with its caveats: In validation, the model predicted progression to ophthalmopathy a median of around six months before onset, with roughly 71% sensitivity and roughly 73% specificity. Most expanded thyroid clonotypes (frequency above 0.001) were also detected in blood, suggesting blood repertoires may reflect thyroid immune responses. No statistical method was used to set the sample size in advance, and investigators knew the group allocation. Ophthalmopathy was separated from stable hyperthyroidism by a 13 V-J signature model, with roughly 88% sensitivity and around 81% specificity obtained in cross-validation and 80%/75% obtained in testing.

The TCR beta CDR3 regions were amplified from the RNA transcripts. The TCR CDR3 was subjected to a first round of RT-PCR using the HTBI primer set and the Qiagen OneStep RT-PCR kit. A second multiplex PCR round built the libraries, followed by size selection and purification. The libraries were sequenced on an Illumina HiSeq2000 using paired-end 100 bp reads. Per the original workflow: SOAPnuke was used to process the raw data, throwing out any read that contained adapters or uncalled bases, had a mean Phred below 15, or lacked an exact constant-primer or identifier match. High-quality paired reads were merged using COPE v1.2.5, and each unique nucleotide sequence was defined as a clonotype. Clonotypes were aligned to IMGT TRBV, TRBD and TRBJ reference segments using MiTCR v1.1. The analysis was restricted to V-J combinations with a frequency above 0.0001, which together covered just over 99% of the repertoires. A TCS score was defined as the ratio of F50 (clonal expansion) to E x V (chaos), with BLOSUM62-based TCRdist applied between CDR3 peptides within each V-J. Welch's t-statistics and random forest reduced around 550 V-J features to 13, which were used in a naive Bayes classifier (R e1071). Using fastp at Q25 and MiXCR, TCRdb reprocessed the public reads and kept productive beta chains. Records with the same CDR3 protein are collapsed into one entry carrying the most frequent genes and DNA. V and J calls and clone size were set by TCRdb, not the authors. This sample has around 520,000 distinct CDR3 sequences in its table, and around 13% of those were observed once. The ten top clones hold about 14% of the sample.

At the junction V is shortened by 4 bases and J by 3 bases; bases outside the gene matches: 5. Including cysteine and phenylalanine, the CDR3 has 15 amino acids. The CDR3 DNA has 45 bases and is translated from base 1. The CDR1 and CDR2 encoded by the germline V gene are MNHNS and SASEGT. Stable Graves' hyperthyroidism was defined as the absence of progression to ophthalmopathy over 18 months of follow-up. The hyperthyroidism patients were between 18 and 65 years old and newly diagnosed, with a disease duration of less than 2 months. Exclusion was applied to patients with uncontrolled infections, other autoimmune diseases, pregnancy or lactation. Diagnoses were based on clinical symptoms, serum thyroxine and TRAb, thyroid ultrasound and orbital computed tomography. Ficoll-Paque density gradient centrifugation was used to isolate PBMCs from around 10 ml of fresh peripheral blood. Total RNA was extracted with Trizol reagent, and quality was checked on an Agilent 2100 Bioanalyzer.

The table lists this clonotype with many counts. Its antigen is not yet known. No base-level quality is on record; no much larger clone is a single base apart. The TCR comes from a woman aged 40-49 years with Graves' hyperthyroidism. Sequencing was carried out using blood. This chain is built from TRBV6-1 and TRBJ2-2; 7 of the junction bases match TRBD1. DNA sequence: TGTGCCAGCAGTGGTAAGGGGGCGGACACCGGGGAGCTGTTTTTT. It is translated as CASSGKGADTGELFF.